The clone carrying this T cell receptor (beta chain) was seen only a few times. Its antigen is still unknown. V lost 3 bases to trimming and J lost 0 bases, with 11 bases between them. Looked up from germline, CDR1 is DFQATT and CDR2 is SNEGSKA (reference sequence). This CDR3 is 14 amino acids long. These data come from a study of T-cell reconstitution after alpha-beta-depleted transplantation in children. Unique molecular identifiers featured in how the TCRbeta library was prepared. TCRdb reprocessed the PCR reads with MiXCR, giving one entry per CDR3 protein. This sample yields 700,000 to 950,000 distinct CDR3 sequences, of which roughly 15% are seen a single time; 5% belongs to the top ten. Regarding the study as a whole: Several hundred expanded graft clones reportedly supplied alpha-beta T cells about two months after transplant. T cells produced anew were the main source of T-cell counts and diversity one year after transplant.

Material: PBMCs, mostly from graft donor cells, obtained 360 days after TCRalphabeta/CD19-depleted stem cell transplant. The origin of this receptor is a male patient under 18 who had a stem cell transplant for acute lymphoblastic leukemia, so the T cells may come from the graft donor. J is TRBJ2-5 and V is TRBV20-1; D is unclear. The CDR3 loop reads CSASWVRYQETQYF. The CDR3 DNA reads as TGCAGTGCTAGTTGGGTGCGGTACCAAGAGACCCAGTACTTC.